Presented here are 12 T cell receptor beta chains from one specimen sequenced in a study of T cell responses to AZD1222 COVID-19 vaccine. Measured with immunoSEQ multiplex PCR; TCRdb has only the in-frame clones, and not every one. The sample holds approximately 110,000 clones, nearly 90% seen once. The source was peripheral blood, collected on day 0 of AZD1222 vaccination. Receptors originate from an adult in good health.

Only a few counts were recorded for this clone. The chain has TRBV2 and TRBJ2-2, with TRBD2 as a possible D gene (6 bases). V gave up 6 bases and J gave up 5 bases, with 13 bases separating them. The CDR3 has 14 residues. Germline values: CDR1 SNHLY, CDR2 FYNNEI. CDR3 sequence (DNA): TGTGCCAGCAGCGCGGGATTCGTAACCGGGGAGCTGTTTTTT. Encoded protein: CASSAGFVTGELFF.

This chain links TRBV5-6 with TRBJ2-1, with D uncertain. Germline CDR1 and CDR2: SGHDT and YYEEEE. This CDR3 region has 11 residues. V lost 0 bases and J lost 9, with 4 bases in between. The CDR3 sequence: CASSLGGEQFF. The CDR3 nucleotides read TGTGCCAGCAGCTTGGGTGGTGAGCAGTTCTTC.

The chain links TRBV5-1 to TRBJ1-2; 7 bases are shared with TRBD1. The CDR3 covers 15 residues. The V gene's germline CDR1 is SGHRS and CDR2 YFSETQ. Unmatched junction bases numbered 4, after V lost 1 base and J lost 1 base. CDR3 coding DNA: TGCGCCAGCAGCTTGCAGACAGGGAGTAACTATGGCTACACCTTC. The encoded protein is CASSLQTGSNYGYTF.

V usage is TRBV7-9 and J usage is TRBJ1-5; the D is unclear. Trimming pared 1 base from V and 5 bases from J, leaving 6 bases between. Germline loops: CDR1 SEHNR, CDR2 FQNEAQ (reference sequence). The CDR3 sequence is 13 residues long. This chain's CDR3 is CASSLDGYQPQHF. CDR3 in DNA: TGTGCCAGCAGCTTAGACGGATATCAGCCCCAGCATTTT.

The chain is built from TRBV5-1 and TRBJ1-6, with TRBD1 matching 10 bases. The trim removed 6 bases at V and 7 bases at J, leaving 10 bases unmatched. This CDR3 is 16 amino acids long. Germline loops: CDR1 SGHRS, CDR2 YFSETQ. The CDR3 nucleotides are TGCGCCAGCACCTTACAGGGACAGGGGACGAATTCACCCCTCCACTTT. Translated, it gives CASTLQGQGTNSPLHF.

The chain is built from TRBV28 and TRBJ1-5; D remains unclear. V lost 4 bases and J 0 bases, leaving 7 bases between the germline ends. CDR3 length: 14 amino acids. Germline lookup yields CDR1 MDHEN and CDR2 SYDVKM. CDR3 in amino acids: CASSSSSSNQPQHF. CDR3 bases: TGTGCCAGCAGTTCATCTTCTAGCAATCAGCCCCAGCATTTT.

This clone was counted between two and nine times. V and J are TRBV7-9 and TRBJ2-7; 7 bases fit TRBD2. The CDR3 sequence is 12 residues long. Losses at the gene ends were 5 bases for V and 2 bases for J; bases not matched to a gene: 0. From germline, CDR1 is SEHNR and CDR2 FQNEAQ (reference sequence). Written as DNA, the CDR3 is TGTGCCAGCAGCGGGGGGGCCTACGAGCAGTACTTC. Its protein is CASSGGAYEQYF.

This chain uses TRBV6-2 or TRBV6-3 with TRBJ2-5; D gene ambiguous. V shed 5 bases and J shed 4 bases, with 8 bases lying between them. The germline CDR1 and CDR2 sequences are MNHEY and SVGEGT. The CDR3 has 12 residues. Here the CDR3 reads CASSPRRETQYF. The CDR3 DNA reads TGTGCCAGCAGTCCGCGGCGAGAGACCCAGTACTTC.

The CDR3 bases are TGTGCCAGCAGTCTTGACCATCGACCCGCCAATGAGCAGTTCTTC. Encoded protein: CASSLDHRPANEQFF. This rearrangement joins TRBV6-5 to TRBJ2-1; D not certain. Trimming stripped 5 bases from V and 6 bases from J, with 17 bases between. Germline loops: CDR1 MNHEY, CDR2 SVGAGI. The CDR3 spans 15 residues.

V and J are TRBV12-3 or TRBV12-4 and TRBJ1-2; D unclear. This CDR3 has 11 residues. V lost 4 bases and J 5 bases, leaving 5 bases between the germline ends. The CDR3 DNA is TGTGCCAGCAGTTCCGGATATGGCTACACCTTC. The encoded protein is CASSSGYGYTF.

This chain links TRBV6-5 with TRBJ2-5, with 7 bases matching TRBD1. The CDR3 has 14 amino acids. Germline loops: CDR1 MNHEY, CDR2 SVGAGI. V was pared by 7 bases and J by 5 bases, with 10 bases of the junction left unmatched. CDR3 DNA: TGTGCCAGCACCCTTGACAGGGCTTTGGAGACCCAGTACTTC. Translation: CASTLDRALETQYF.

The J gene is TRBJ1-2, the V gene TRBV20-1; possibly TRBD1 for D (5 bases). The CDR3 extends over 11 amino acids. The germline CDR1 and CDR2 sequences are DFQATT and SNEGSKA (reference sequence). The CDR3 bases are TGCAGCTTTAAGGGGAACTATGGCTACACCTTC. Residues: CSFKGNYGYTF.